The next 29 T cell receptor beta chains were all read from a single sample in a study of blood T cell repertoires in COVID-19. The repertoire was sequenced with immunoSEQ multiplex PCR; TCRdb's copy has only in-frame clones and lacks some. The table has 110,000 or so clones, approximately 71% seen once. The specimen sequenced was peripheral blood. The receptors were sampled from a human donor in a cohort sampled during active COVID-19.

The rearrangement joins TRBV6-6 to TRBJ1-5; D perhaps matches TRBD1 (5 bases). CDR3 length equals 14 residues. Germline V gene data show CDR1 as MNHNY and CDR2 as SVGAGI (reference sequence). Trimming took off 5 bases at V and 2 bases at J, with 10 bases between the two ends. The chain's CDR3 is CASSGASGNQPQHF. The DNA of the CDR3 is TGTGCCAGCAGTGGGGCGAGTGGCAATCAGCCCCAGCATTTT.

This chain links TRBV4-1 with TRBJ1-6, with D unclear. The CDR3 has 14 amino acids. Germline CDR1 MGHRA, CDR2 YSYEKL. The V end lost 1 base, the J end lost 7 bases, and 8 bases lay between the germline ends. CDR3 residues: CASSQAAGNSPLHF. The CDR3 coding sequence is TGCGCCAGCAGCCAAGCGGCGGGGAATTCACCCCTCCACTTT.

V and J are TRBV19 and TRBJ1-1; TRBD1 agrees at 7 bases. In germline, CDR1 is LNHDA, CDR2 SQIVND (reference sequence). CDR3 size: 13 residues. The V and J ends lost 8 bases and 2 bases, in that order; junction bases with no gene match: 5. The CDR3 DNA is TGTGCCAGTCAGGAGGGGGCAAACACTGAAGCTTTCTTT. Encoded protein: CASQEGANTEAFF.

This rearrangement joins TRBV10-3 to TRBJ2-7; TRBD2 agrees at 10 bases. The V gene end was trimmed by 2 bases and the J gene end by 7 bases; junction bases not matched to a gene: 14. CDR3 size: 17 residues. CDR1 is ENHRY, CDR2 SYGVKD, per germline. DNA for the CDR3: TGTGCCATCAGTGAGCCCTTAGGGCTAGCGGGAGTAGAGGAGCAGTACTTC. Encoded protein: CAISEPLGLAGVEEQYF.

This chain links TRBV7-9 with TRBJ2-7; D may be TRBD1 (6 bases). Per germline, CDR1 SEHNR and CDR2 FQNEAQ (reference sequence). This CDR3 spans 16 amino acids. Trimming shortened V by 3 bases and J by 3 bases, and 18 bases separated the two germline ends. The CDR3 loop reads CASSFSFKDSHYEQYF. DNA of the CDR3: TGTGCCAGCAGCTTTTCTTTCAAGGACAGCCACTACGAGCAGTACTTC.

This clone was detected a few times. This chain uses TRBV19 with TRBJ2-1; TRBD2 is a possible D gene (5 bases). In germline, CDR1 is LNHDA, CDR2 SQIVND (reference sequence). CDR3 length equals 14 residues. V lost 6 bases and J lost 5, with 14 bases in between. CDR3 sequence (DNA): TGTGCCAGTAGCTGGCGCGGGTATGACAATGAGCAGTTCTTC. This sequence encodes CASSWRGYDNEQFF.

The chain uses TRBV30 and TRBJ1-5; TRBD1 might be the D (5 bases). CDR3 length equals 13 residues. Trimming removed 0 bases from V and 2 bases from J, with 5 bases in between. The germline gives CDR1 GTSNPN, CDR2 SVGIG (reference sequence). DNA of the CDR3: TGTGCCTGGAGTGTCAGGGGCAATCAGCCCCAGCATTTT. It translates to CAWSVRGNQPQHF.

V gene TRBV21-1 combines with J gene TRBJ1-2. TRBV21-1 is reported as a pseudogene. The CDR3 contains 11 residues. The CDR3 is CASRPASGYTF. CDR3 in DNA: TGTGCCAGCAGGCCCGCGAGTGGCTACACCTTC.

The rearrangement uses TRBV4-1 and TRBJ1-5, with a weak D call TRBD1 (5 bases). The V gene lost 1 base and the J gene lost 2 bases, with 9 bases spanning the gap. Germline CDR1 and CDR2: MGHRA and YSYEKL. The CDR3 runs 15 residues. CDR3 in DNA: TGCGCCAGCAGCCAAGGGGGGGGTGGCAATCAGCCCCAGCATTTT. Translating it yields CASSQGGGGNQPQHF.

The chain couples TRBV13 to TRBJ2-3; 10 bases map to TRBD1. The germline CDR1 and CDR2 sequences are PRHDT and FYEKMQ (reference sequence). The CDR3 contains 17 residues. J gave up 0 bases and V 4 bases, and 7 bases lay outside the gene matches. The CDR3 DNA is TGTGCCAGCAGCTACGATACGGGACAGGGGAGCACAGATACGCAGTATTTT. Translated, it gives CASSYDTGQGSTDTQYF.

The chain carries TRBV10-2 and TRBJ2-4; 8 bases match TRBD1. This CDR3 comprises 18 residues. Germline V gene sequence: CDR1 WSHSY, CDR2 SAAADI. V lost 2 bases to trimming and J lost 0 bases; unmatched junction nucleotides: 9. CDR3 DNA sequence: TGCGCCAGCAGTGAGCCCAACAGGGGGAGGATAGCCAAAAACATTCAGTACTTC. Translating gives CASSEPNRGRIAKNIQYF.

The J gene is TRBJ2-7, the V gene TRBV3-1 (or the pseudogene TRBV3-2); TRBD2 matches 8 bases. Germline CDR1 is LGHDT and CDR2 is YNNKEL (reference sequence). This CDR3 is built from 15 residues. The trim removed 1 base at V and 0 bases at J, leaving 2 bases unmatched. The CDR3 reads CASSQGAGGSYEQYF. DNA of the CDR3: TGTGCCAGCAGCCAAGGGGCGGGAGGCTCCTACGAGCAGTACTTC.

The chain carries TRBV9 and TRBJ2-5; TRBD1 matches 9 bases. The CDR3 runs 16 residues. In germline, CDR1 is SGDLS, CDR2 YYNGEE. The J segment lost 5 bases and the V segment lost 4 bases, leaving 12 bases of the junction unmatched. CDR3 sequence: CASSTHPGQGRETQYF. As DNA, the CDR3 is TGTGCCAGCAGCACCCACCCGGGACAGGGTAGGGAGACCCAGTACTTC.

The chain recombines TRBV6-6 with TRBJ2-5, with 8 bases lining up with TRBD1. The CDR3 consists of 16 residues. Per germline, CDR1 MNHNY and CDR2 SVGAGI (reference sequence). J was trimmed by 5 bases and V by 3 bases; bases with no gene match: 11. The CDR3 reads CASSYRTGRVGETQYF. The CDR3 coding sequence is TGTGCCAGCAGTTATCGGACAGGGCGGGTAGGGGAGACCCAGTACTTC.

The V gene is TRBV27, the J gene TRBJ1-6, with 7 positions matching TRBD1. CDR1 MNHEY and CDR2 SMNVEV come from the germline V gene (reference sequence). The CDR3 totals 15 residues. V shed 5 bases and J 3 bases; nucleotides not matched to a gene: 4. The CDR3 DNA is TGTGCCAGCAGTACACAGGGGCGCTATAATTCACCCCTCCACTTT. This gives the protein CASSTQGRYNSPLHF.

The rearrangement links TRBV2 to TRBJ1-4; TRBD1 might be the D (6 bases). The CDR3 extends over 14 amino acids. Trimming shortened V by 7 bases and J by 8 bases, and 17 bases separated the two germline ends. Germline V gene sequence: CDR1 SNHLY, CDR2 FYNNEI. The CDR3 is CASIRGQGREKLFF. In nucleotides, the CDR3 is TGTGCCAGCATTCGAGGGCAGGGGCGAGAAAAACTGTTTTTT. Full variable domain (remainder filled in from reference TRBV2 and TRBJ1-4): EPEVTQTPSHQVTQMGQEVILRCVPISNHLYFYWYRQILGQKVEFLVSFYNNEISEKSEIFDDQFSVERPDGSNFTLKIRSTKLEDSAMYFCASIRGQGREKLFFGSGTQLSVL.

V usage is TRBV30 and J usage is TRBJ1-2, with 9 positions matching TRBD1. This CDR3 is 13 amino acids long. V shed 4 bases, J shed 7 bases, and the junction held 7 bases outside the gene matches. The germline gives CDR1 GTSNPN, CDR2 SVGIG (reference sequence). CDR3: CAWNKGQGGGYTF. The CDR3 DNA reads TGTGCCTGGAACAAGGGACAGGGCGGTGGCTACACCTTC.

The chain has TRBV29-1 and TRBJ2-7; 9 bases line up with TRBD2. The germline CDR1 and CDR2 sequences are SQVTM and ANQGSEA. The J segment lost 0 bases and the V segment lost 2 bases, leaving 2 bases of the junction unmatched. This CDR3 region has 14 residues. CDR3: CSVETLAGSYEQYF. CDR3 in DNA: TGCAGCGTTGAAACACTAGCGGGCTCCTACGAGCAGTACTTC.

The CDR3 DNA is TGTGCCAGCTCACCACCGGGGTGGGGAGATGAAAAACTGTTTTTT. Translating gives CASSPPGWGDEKLFF. This chain joins TRBV18 and TRBJ1-4; the D is unclear. The CDR3 is 15 residues long. Germline assignment: CDR1 KGHSH and CDR2 LQKENI. Between the trimmed V and J ends, which lost 0 bases and 6 bases, there was a span of 11 bases.

V and J are TRBV28 and TRBJ2-7, with unresolved D. Trimming took off 2 bases at V and 0 bases at J, with 2 bases between the two ends. CDR1 and CDR2 (germline): MDHEN, SYDVKM. This CDR3 is built from 12 residues. CDR3 sequence: CASSLLSYEQYF. As DNA, the CDR3 is TGTGCCAGCAGTTTACTCTCCTACGAGCAGTACTTC.

This chain uses TRBV3-1 (or the pseudogene TRBV3-2) with TRBJ2-3; tentative D call: TRBD1 (6 bases). The CDR3 is 15 amino acids. Trimming pared 3 bases from V and 3 bases from J, leaving 13 bases between. CDR1 is LGHDT, CDR2 YNNKEL, per germline (reference sequence). The CDR3 loop is CASSQRTVGTDTQYF. CDR3 in DNA: TGTGCCAGCAGCCAGAGGACAGTGGGGACAGATACGCAGTATTTT.

The chain joins TRBV9 to TRBJ2-5; TRBD2 matches at 10 bases. The V and J ends lost 0 bases and 5 bases, in that order; junction bases with no gene match: 1. The CDR3 consists of 14 residues. CDR1 and CDR2 from the germline V gene are SGDLS and YYNGEE. DNA of the CDR3: TGTGCCAGCAGCGTAGCTAGCGGGGGTGAGACCCAGTACTTC. Translation gives CASSVASGGETQYF.

The V and J genes are TRBV6-1 and TRBJ1-1; 7 nucleotides line up with TRBD1. J gave up 4 bases and V 3 bases, and 8 bases lay outside the gene matches. The CDR3 spans 15 residues. The V gene's germline CDR1 is MNHNS and CDR2 SASEGT. The CDR3 sequence is CASSDTTGRSTEAFF. CDR3 in DNA: TGTGCCAGCAGTGACACGACAGGGCGGAGCACTGAAGCTTTCTTT.

V and J are TRBV5-1 and TRBJ1-2, with 9 bases identical to TRBD1. The germline CDR1 and CDR2 sequences are SGHRS and YFSETQ. Losses at the gene ends were 0 bases for V and 4 bases for J; bases not matched to a gene: 7. This CDR3 is 16 amino acids long. Here the CDR3 reads CASSLALDRGPYGYTF. The CDR3 DNA follows: TGCGCCAGCAGCTTGGCCTTGGACAGGGGACCCTATGGCTACACCTTC.

The rearrangement joins TRBV29-1 to TRBJ1-1, with 7 bases that match TRBD1. Germline V gives CDR1 SQVTM, CDR2 ANQGSEA. With V trimmed by 0 bases and J by 7 bases, 5 bases remained unmatched. This CDR3 is built from 13 residues. Written as DNA, the CDR3 is TGCAGCGTTGAAGATCACAGGGGAGGTGAAGCTTTCTTT. This encodes CSVEDHRGGEAFF.

This clone came up a few times. The chain combines TRBV4-1 with TRBJ1-2, with 8 bases lining up with TRBD1. This CDR3 spans 14 amino acids. Germline V gene sequence: CDR1 MGHRA, CDR2 YSYEKL. Trimming at V came to 0 bases and at J to 4 bases, leaving 1 base not matched to a gene. The CDR3 sequence is CASSQETGVYGYTF. The CDR3 nucleotides are TGCGCCAGCAGCCAAGAGACAGGGGTCTATGGCTACACCTTC.

This clone was seen a single time. J is TRBJ2-7 and V is TRBV28; 7 bases are a match to TRBD1. The V gene end was trimmed by 2 bases and the J gene end by 3 bases; junction bases not matched to a gene: 1. The germline V gene encodes CDR1 MDHEN and CDR2 SYDVKM. The CDR3 is made up of 13 amino acids. CDR3 sequence (DNA): TGTGCCAGCAGTTTAGGGACAGTCTACGAGCAGTACTTC. Its protein is CASSLGTVYEQYF.

This clone was recorded a few times. The V and J genes are TRBV5-1 and TRBJ2-7; 8 bases fit TRBD2. Looked up from germline, CDR1 is SGHRS and CDR2 is YFSETQ. CDR3 length: 15 residues. Unmatched junction bases numbered 3, after V lost 0 bases and J lost 1 base. The DNA of the CDR3 is TGCGCCAGCAGCTTGGAGGGACTAGGGTCCTACGAGCAGTACTTC. It encodes CASSLEGLGSYEQYF.

The chain joins TRBV5-8 to TRBJ2-7; 12 nucleotides align to TRBD1. The V gene's germline CDR1 is SGHTS and CDR2 YDEGEE. The CDR3 extends over 14 amino acids. Germline trimming cut 4 bases from V and 5 bases from J; bases unmatched to any gene: 4. Here the CDR3 DNA reads TGTGCCAGCAGCCCGGGACAGGGGGCCAACGAGCAGTACTTC. It translates to CASSPGQGANEQYF.